A single sample is the source of the 23 T cell receptor beta chains below, sequenced in a study of cytomegalovirus exposure and HLA in healthy donors. 13 Jbeta primers and 60 Vbeta primers were used for the PCR. Produced via immunoSEQ multiplex PCR; TCRdb's table is partial and in-frame only. The repertoire holds under 200,000 clones, roughly 13% seen once, with over 6.5% in the top ten. Sequencing was done on a sample of PBMCs. These receptors all come from a man in his fifties or sixties in good health and CMV-seropositive.

The chain couples TRBV14 to TRBJ1-5, with TRBD1 matching over 7 bases. The J segment lost 0 bases and the V segment lost 8 bases, leaving 7 bases of the junction unmatched. The CDR3 runs to 15 residues. The germline V gene has CDR1 SGHDN and CDR2 FVKESK. The CDR3 nucleotides are TGTGCCAGCGGGGGACAGCGTTTTAGCAATCAGCCCCAGCATTTT. Encoded protein: CASGGQRFSNQPQHF.

This chain connects TRBV5-6 to TRBJ1-1, with a tentative D call TRBD1 (5 bases). CDR3 length: 17 amino acids. Germline CDR1 SGHDT, CDR2 YYEEEE. Trimming left V 0 bases short and J 2 bases short, with 17 bases between. CDR3 in amino acids: CASSLGFRRDQNTEAFF. The CDR3 DNA reads TGTGCCAGCAGCTTGGGGTTTCGGAGGGACCAAAACACTGAAGCTTTCTTT. Full variable domain (rest looked up from reference TRBV5-6 and TRBJ1-1): DAGVTQSPTHLIKTRGQQVTLRCSPKSGHDTVSWYQQALGQGPQFIFQYYEEEERQRGNFPDRFSGHQFPNYSSELNVNALLLGDSALYLCASSLGFRRDQNTEAFFGQGTRLTVV.

This clone was observed a few times. The chain employs TRBV6-5 and TRBJ2-1, with 10 bases fitting TRBD2. The CDR3 extends over 14 amino acids. Germline V gene sequence: CDR1 MNHEY, CDR2 SVGAGI. The J segment lost 5 bases and the V segment lost 5 bases, leaving 3 bases of the junction unmatched. In DNA form, the CDR3 reads TGTGCCAGCAGTGGACTAGCGGTTAACAATGAGCAGTTCTTC. The encoded protein is CASSGLAVNNEQFF.

This clone came up many times. The rearrangement uses TRBV7-9 and TRBJ2-1, with TRBD1 matching 7 bases. The ends lost 4 bases at V and 5 bases at J; junction bases unmatched: 5. The V gene's germline CDR1 is SEHNR and CDR2 FQNEAQ (reference sequence). CDR3 length: 14 amino acids. The CDR3 is CASSSPGQNNEQFF. The CDR3 nucleotides read TGTGCCAGCAGCTCGCCGGGACAGAACAATGAGCAGTTCTTC.

This clone was recorded a few times. The rearrangement links TRBV27 to TRBJ1-2; maybe TRBD1 (6 bases). The CDR3 is made up of 13 amino acids. V lost 3 bases, J lost 7 bases, and 12 bases lay in between. Germline-derived CDR1 and CDR2 are MNHEY and SMNVEV (reference sequence). CDR3 nucleotides: TGTGCCAGCAGTTTTACAGGGTTGGGTGGCTACACCTTC. This translates into CASSFTGLGGYTF.

CDR3 nucleotide sequence: TGTGCCAGTAGTAAACAGGGGGTCCCTCAGTTGGACACCGGGGAGCTGTTTTTT. Translating it yields CASSKQGVPQLDTGELFF. This chain connects TRBV19 to TRBJ2-2; TRBD1 matches at 8 bases. The CDR3 has 18 amino acids. Germline V lookup: CDR1 LNHDA, CDR2 SQIVND (reference sequence). Trimming took 4 bases from V and 3 from J; bases not matched to a gene: 13.

J is TRBJ2-3 and V is TRBV7-8; unclear D gene. Germline V gene lookup returns CDR1 SGHVS and CDR2 FQNEAQ. V was pared by 5 bases and J by 1 base, with 10 bases between. This CDR3 comprises 14 residues. The CDR3 region has the DNA TGTGCCAGCAGCCCTTTTTCCGGCACAGATACGCAGTATTTT. Translation: CASSPFSGTDTQYF.

This clone has more than one count but fewer than ten. The chain uses TRBV6-1 and TRBJ1-1; D gene unclear. Germline assignment: CDR1 MNHNS and CDR2 SASEGT. The CDR3 has 14 amino acids. Trimming left V 3 bases short and J 2 bases short, with 10 bases between. In nucleotides, the CDR3 is TGTGCCAGCAGTGATAGACACATCAACACTGAAGCTTTCTTT. Amino acids: CASSDRHINTEAFF.

This clone was seen a handful of times. V is TRBV29-1 and J is TRBJ2-3, with a weak D call TRBD1 (5 bases). The V and J ends lost 1 base and 1 base respectively, with 6 bases between them. This CDR3 contains 13 residues. Germline CDR1 and CDR2: SQVTM and ANQGSEA. The CDR3 nucleotides are TGCAGCGTTGAAGCCAGGGGCACAGATACGCAGTATTTT. This sequence encodes CSVEARGTDTQYF.

This clone was seen only a few times. V gene TRBV6-6 combines with J gene TRBJ1-5, with a weak D call TRBD1 (5 bases). Germline CDR1 is MNHNY and CDR2 is SVGAGI (reference sequence). The CDR3 runs to 16 residues. Trimming stripped 0 bases from V and 0 bases from J, with 9 bases between. In nucleotides, the CDR3 is TGTGCCAGCAGTTACTCGAAGGGGAATAGCAATCAGCCCCAGCATTTT. It translates to CASSYSKGNSNQPQHF.

The chain has TRBV6-5 and TRBJ1-5; no firm D call. Trimming cost V 0 bases and J 9 bases, with 15 bases left between them. This CDR3 spans 15 amino acids. The V gene's germline CDR1 is MNHEY and CDR2 SVGAGI. CDR3 sequence reads: CASSYSKTMQSPQHF. In DNA form, the CDR3 reads TGTGCCAGCAGTTACTCGAAAACCATGCAGTCGCCCCAGCATTTT.

The CDR3 region has the DNA TGTGCCAGCAGCGTGCAGGGAGGGGGGCCCCGAATGGGCTACACCTTC. Its protein product is CASSVQGGGPRMGYTF. V is TRBV9 and J is TRBJ1-2; perhaps TRBD1 as D (6 bases). The V end lost 2 bases, the J end lost 8 bases, and 22 bases lay between the germline ends. The CDR3 is 16 residues long. Germline CDR1 reads SGDLS; CDR2 reads YYNGEE.

This clone was seen a few times. This rearrangement joins TRBV5-4 to TRBJ2-3; 7 nucleotides match TRBD2. J gave up 5 bases and V 4 bases, and 7 bases lay outside the gene matches. This CDR3 is built from 14 residues. CDR1 is SGHNT, CDR2 YYREEE, per germline (reference sequence). In nucleotides, the CDR3 is TGTGCCAGCAGCCTACCGGGGAGGGGAGATACGCAGTATTTT. Translated, it gives CASSLPGRGDTQYF.

The chain carries TRBV6-1 and TRBJ2-5; 7 bases agree with TRBD1. This CDR3 has 15 amino acids. The germline V gene has CDR1 MNHNS and CDR2 SASEGT. After removal of 2 bases from V and 10 bases from J, the junction contained 13 bases not matched to a gene. In DNA, the CDR3 is TGTGCCAGCAGTGAATGGGGACAGTCTACAAGGATCCAGTACTTC. It translates to CASSEWGQSTRIQYF.

The chain employs TRBV9 and TRBJ1-6; 7 bases map to TRBD1. Germline V gene sequence: CDR1 SGDLS, CDR2 YYNGEE. The CDR3 has 14 residues. The V segment lost 3 bases and the J segment 7 bases; nucleotides outside the gene matches: 4. For the CDR3, the DNA is TGTGCCAGCAGCGCTGGGACAGTGAATTCACCCCTCCACTTT. It specifies CASSAGTVNSPLHF.

This clone was seen a handful of times. This sample also contains other DNA sequences that code for the same CDR3. The chain recombines TRBV5-1 with TRBJ2-3; tentatively, D is TRBD2 (5 bases). This CDR3 region has 12 residues. The germline V gene encodes CDR1 SGHRS and CDR2 YFSETQ. V lost 4 bases, J lost 5 bases, and 8 bases lay in between. This CDR3 is CASSPRGDTQYF. DNA for the CDR3: TGCGCCAGCAGCCCCCGGGGAGATACGCAGTATTTT.

This clone was detected only a few times. The chain combines TRBV11-2 with TRBJ2-2, with 10 positions matching TRBD2. The germline CDR1 and CDR2 sequences are SGHAT and FQNNGV. J was trimmed by 4 bases and V by 2 bases; bases with no gene match: 7. The CDR3 consists of 17 residues. The CDR3 DNA reads as TGTGCCAGCAGCTTAAGCAGGAGCGGGGGGGCCACCGGGGAGCTGTTTTTT. Its translation: CASSLSRSGGATGELFF.

The rearrangement links TRBV28 to TRBJ2-5; no definite D call. CDR1 and CDR2 from the germline V gene are MDHEN and SYDVKM. The CDR3 sequence is 13 residues long. Trimming stripped 1 base from V and 4 bases from J, with 7 bases between. The CDR3 spells CASSLFPGETQYF. In nucleotides, the CDR3 is TGTGCCAGCAGTTTATTCCCAGGAGAGACCCAGTACTTC.

This clone was found once. V is TRBV7-9 and J is TRBJ1-2; maybe TRBD1 (5 bases). This CDR3 has 15 amino acids. Looked up from germline, CDR1 is SEHNR and CDR2 is FQNEAQ (reference sequence). The V end was cut by 7 bases, the J end by 0 bases, with 15 bases between. The CDR3 nucleotides are TGTGCCAGCATCCCGGGACTGCAGTCTAACTATGGCTACACCTTC. Translating gives CASIPGLQSNYGYTF.

This clone was picked up a small number of times. CDR3 loop: CASRGTGKGDGYTF. CDR3 DNA sequence: TGTGCCAGCAGGGGTACAGGGAAGGGAGATGGCTACACCTTC. The chain uses TRBV6-1 and TRBJ1-2; a possible D gene is TRBD1 (6 bases). The CDR3 contains 14 residues. Germline V lookup: CDR1 MNHNS, CDR2 SASEGT. The V end lost 6 bases, the J end lost 6 bases, and 17 bases lay between the germline ends.

There are a few counts of this clone. This sequence joins TRBV29-1 and TRBJ1-1; 9 bases match TRBD1. The CDR3 spans 12 residues. The ends lost 3 bases at V and 7 bases at J; junction bases unmatched: 3. The germline CDR1 and CDR2 sequences are SQVTM and ANQGSEA. The CDR3 region is CSVETGGLEAFF. As DNA, the CDR3 is TGCAGCGTTGAGACAGGGGGGCTTGAAGCTTTCTTT.

This clone was observed a handful of times. This chain joins TRBV2 and TRBJ2-1; tentatively, D is TRBD1 (6 bases). Germline CDR1 is SNHLY and CDR2 is FYNNEI. V lost 5 bases to trimming and J lost 4 bases, with 15 bases between them. This CDR3 region has 15 residues. The CDR3 here is CASSPLLTGYNEQFF. CDR3 nucleotides: TGTGCCAGCAGTCCCTTACTCACAGGGTACAATGAGCAGTTCTTC.

The chain carries TRBV6-5 and TRBJ1-2, with D possibly matching TRBD1 (5 bases). V lost 6 bases, J lost 1 base, and 9 bases lay in between. The CDR3 sequence is 13 residues long. The germline CDR1 and CDR2 sequences are MNHEY and SVGAGI. The CDR3 here is CASRLDSNYGYTF. CDR3 in DNA: TGTGCCAGCAGGCTCGACAGTAACTATGGCTACACCTTC.